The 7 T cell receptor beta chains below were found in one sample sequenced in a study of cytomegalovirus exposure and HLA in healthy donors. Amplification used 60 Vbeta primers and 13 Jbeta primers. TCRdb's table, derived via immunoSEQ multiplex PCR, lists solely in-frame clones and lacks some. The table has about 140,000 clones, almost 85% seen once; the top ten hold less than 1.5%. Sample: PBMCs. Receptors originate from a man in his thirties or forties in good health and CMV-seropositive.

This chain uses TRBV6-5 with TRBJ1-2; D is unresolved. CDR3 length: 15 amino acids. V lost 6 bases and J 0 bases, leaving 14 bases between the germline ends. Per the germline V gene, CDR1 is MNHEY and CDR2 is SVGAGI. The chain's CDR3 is CASRLNTVPNYGYTF. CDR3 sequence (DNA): TGTGCCAGCAGATTAAATACAGTCCCTAACTATGGCTACACCTTC.

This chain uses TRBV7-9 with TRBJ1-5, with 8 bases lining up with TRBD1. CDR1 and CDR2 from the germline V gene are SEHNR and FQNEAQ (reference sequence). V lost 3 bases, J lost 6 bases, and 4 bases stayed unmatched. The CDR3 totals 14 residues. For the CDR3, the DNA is TGTGCCAGCAGCTTCACAGGGGGGGTTCAGCCCCAGCATTTT. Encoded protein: CASSFTGGVQPQHF.

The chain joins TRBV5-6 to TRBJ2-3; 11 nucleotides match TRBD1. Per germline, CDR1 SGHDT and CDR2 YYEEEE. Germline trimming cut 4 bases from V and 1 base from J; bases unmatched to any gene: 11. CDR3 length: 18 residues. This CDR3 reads CASSPDRGRRIGTDTQYF. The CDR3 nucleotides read TGTGCCAGCAGCCCGGACAGGGGGCGGCGGATTGGCACAGATACGCAGTATTTT.

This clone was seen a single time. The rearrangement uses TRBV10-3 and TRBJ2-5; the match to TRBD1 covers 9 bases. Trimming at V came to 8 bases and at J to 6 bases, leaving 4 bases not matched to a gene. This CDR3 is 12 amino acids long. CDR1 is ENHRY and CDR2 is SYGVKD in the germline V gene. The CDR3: CAIGDREQTQYF. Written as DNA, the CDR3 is TGTGCCATCGGGGACAGGGAACAGACCCAGTACTTC.

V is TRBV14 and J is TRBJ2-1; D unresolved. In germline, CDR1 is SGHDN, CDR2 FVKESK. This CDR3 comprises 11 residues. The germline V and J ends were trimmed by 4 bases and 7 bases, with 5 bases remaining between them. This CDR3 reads CASSRVNEQFF. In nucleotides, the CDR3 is TGTGCCAGCAGCCGCGTTAATGAGCAGTTCTTC.

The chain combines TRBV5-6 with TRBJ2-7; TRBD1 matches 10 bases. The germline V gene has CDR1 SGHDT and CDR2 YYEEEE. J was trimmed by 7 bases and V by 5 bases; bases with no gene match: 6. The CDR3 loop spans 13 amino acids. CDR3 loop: CASRRQGAGEQYF. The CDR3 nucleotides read TGTGCCAGCAGGCGACAGGGGGCGGGTGAGCAGTACTTC. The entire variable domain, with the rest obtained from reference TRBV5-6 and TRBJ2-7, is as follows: DAGVTQSPTHLIKTRGQQVTLRCSPKSGHDTVSWYQQALGQGPQFIFQYYEEEERQRGNFPDRFSGHQFPNYSSELNVNALLLGDSALYLCASRRQGAGEQYFGPGTRLTVT.

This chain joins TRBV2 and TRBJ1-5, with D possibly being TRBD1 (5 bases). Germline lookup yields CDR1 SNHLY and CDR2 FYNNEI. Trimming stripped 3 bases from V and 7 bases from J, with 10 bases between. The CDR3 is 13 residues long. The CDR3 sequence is CASSEDTGQPQHF. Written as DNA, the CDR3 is TGTGCCAGCAGTGAGGACACAGGACAGCCCCAGCATTTT.